The clone carrying this TCR beta chain was observed once. This entry belongs to a study of T-cell memory formation after mild COVID-19. Employing constant-segment primers, 5'RACE generated TCR alpha and TCR beta cDNA libraries bearing sample barcodes and UMIs. One entry per CDR3 protein results from TCRdb running MiXCR on the 5' RACE reads. The sample carries hundreds of thousands of distinct CDR3 sequences, about 20% recorded once. There are 14 residues in the CDR3. Trimming removed 5 bases at V and 12 bases at J, with 20 bases between. CDR1 and CDR2 (germline): MNHEY, SVGAGI. This receptor was obtained from an adult woman who had mild COVID-19 (a few samples of this study predate the infection). Cell type and time point are not known. The gene calls are TRBV6-5 and TRBJ2-1, with D possibly being TRBD2 (6 bases). Sequenced input: PBMCs or a T cell subset sorted from them (not recorded which). The CDR3 protein is CASSVALGDFGQFF. The CDR3 nucleotides are TGTGCCAGCAGTGTTGCCTTAGGGGACTTTGGGCAGTTCTTC.